Below, 25 T cell receptor beta chains from the same sample are listed, as sequenced in a study of shared clonotypes between healthy human individuals. TCRdb's table, derived via immunoSEQ multiplex PCR, lists solely in-frame clones and lacks some. The sample carries some 980,000 clones, 76% recorded once. The sample consisted of memory CD4+ T cells sorted from blood. Subset specified: CD45RA-negative fraction. Every receptor here comes from a man between 18 and 35 years old in good health.

J is TRBJ1-5 and V is TRBV21-1; the D segment call TRBD1 is taken from the table without a DNA check. TRBV21-1 is labeled a pseudogene. The CDR3 is 17 amino acids. The CDR3 coding sequence is TGTGCCAGCAGCAAGGGCCCACAGGGCAGACGGGATCAGCCCCAGCATTTT. It codes for CASSKGPQGRRDQPQHF.

The chain couples TRBV12-2 to TRBJ1-1. TRBV12-2 is a known pseudogene. CDR3 length equals 16 residues. The DNA of the CDR3 is TGTGCAAGTCGCTTAGGGGCGGGGAATTTGAACACTGAAGCTTTCTTT. It is translated as CASRLGAGNLNTEAFF.

This clone was found many times. CDR3 protein: CASSSPGTGGYEQYF. The CDR3 coding sequence is TGTGCCAGCAGTTCCCCCGGGACAGGGGGTTACGAGCAGTACTTC. The J gene is TRBJ2-7, the V gene TRBV27; 11 bases fit TRBD1. V was clipped by 4 bases and J by 4 bases; unmatched bases: 6. Looked up from germline, CDR1 is MNHEY and CDR2 is SMNVEV (reference sequence). The length of the CDR3 is 15 residues.

This clone was seen just once. CDR3 sequence: CASSTGTGETQYF. CDR3 sequence (DNA): TGCGCCAGCAGCACGGGGACAGGGGAGACCCAGTACTTC. The chain joins TRBV5-1 to TRBJ2-5, with 9 bases lining up with TRBD1. The length of the CDR3 is 13 residues. Germline CDR1 is SGHRS and CDR2 is YFSETQ. Trimming at V came to 4 bases and at J to 5 bases, leaving 3 bases not matched to a gene.

This clone appeared a few times. The chain combines TRBV19 with TRBJ2-3, with 14 nucleotides matching TRBD2. Germline V gene sequence: CDR1 LNHDA, CDR2 SQIVND (reference sequence). This CDR3 is built from 15 residues. V lost 6 bases and J lost 4; bases outside the gene matches: 3. CDR3 nucleotides: TGTGCCAGTAGCTGGGGACTAGCGGGAGCAGATACGCAGTATTTT. It codes for CASSWGLAGADTQYF.

This chain connects TRBV7-8 to TRBJ1-2, with 10 bases identical to TRBD1. This CDR3 is 15 amino acids long. Germline V lookup: CDR1 SGHVS, CDR2 FQNEAQ. J was trimmed by 5 bases and V by 4 bases; bases with no gene match: 7. Here the CDR3 DNA reads TGTGCCAGCAGCTCCCAGACAGGGGGCGGATATGGCTACACCTTC. Protein sequence: CASSSQTGGGYGYTF.

The chain recombines TRBV6-1 with TRBJ1-2, with unresolved D. The ends were cut back, 4 bases at V and 1 base at J, with 16 bases in the middle. The CDR3 contains 16 residues. From germline, CDR1 is MNHNS and CDR2 SASEGT. The CDR3 loop reads CASSGSQQTINYGYTF. CDR3 bases: TGTGCCAGCAGTGGTAGTCAGCAAACCATTAACTATGGCTACACCTTC.

V usage is TRBV30 and J usage is TRBJ1-1, with TRBD1 matching 8 bases. CDR1 GTSNPN and CDR2 SVGIG come from the germline V gene (reference sequence). The CDR3 runs 15 residues. V lost 4 bases, J lost 10 bases, and 17 bases stayed unmatched. CDR3 nucleotide sequence: TGTGCCTGGATTTTGTCGGGACAGGCCATCGGGAGAGCTTTCTTT. This sequence encodes CAWILSGQAIGRAFF.

This chain joins TRBV2 and TRBJ1-5; D is unclear. The germline V gene has CDR1 SNHLY and CDR2 FYNNEI. CDR3 length equals 13 residues. V lost 7 bases, J lost 3 bases, and 10 bases lay in between. CDR3 residues: CASIGQNNQPQHF. The CDR3 region has the DNA TGTGCCAGCATTGGGCAAAACAATCAGCCCCAGCATTTT.

This clone was seen more than once but under ten times. The sample contains more than one DNA sequence encoding this CDR3. V is TRBV7-9 and J is TRBJ1-1, with no clear D. Germline V CDR1 and CDR2: SEHNR, FQNEAQ (reference sequence). Trimming cost V 4 bases and J 3 bases, with 3 bases left between them. The CDR3 covers 11 residues. For the CDR3, the DNA is TGTGCCAGCAGCTCCTACACTGAAGCTTTCTTT. Translating it yields CASSSYTEAFF.

A single count supports this clone. J is TRBJ2-7 and V is TRBV19; no firm D call. Between the trimmed V and J ends, which lost 5 bases and 7 bases, there was a span of 15 bases. This CDR3 is built from 13 residues. The germline V gene has CDR1 LNHDA and CDR2 SQIVND (reference sequence). The CDR3 nucleotides read TGTGCCAGTAGTCCCCCGCAGCAACGTGAGCAGTACTTC. It codes for CASSPPQQREQYF.

This rearrangement joins TRBV7-9 to TRBJ1-1; D is undetermined. Trimming pared 4 bases from V and 0 bases from J, leaving 9 bases between. Germline CDR1 is SEHNR and CDR2 is FQNEAQ (reference sequence). The CDR3 has 14 amino acids. This CDR3 is CASSSITMNTEAFF. CDR3 nucleotides: TGTGCCAGCAGCTCAATAACAATGAACACTGAAGCTTTCTTT.

V gene TRBV7-2 combines with J gene TRBJ2-3; a weak D match, TRBD2 (6 bases). V dropped 5 bases and J dropped 0 bases, with 15 bases sitting between them. The length of the CDR3 is 16 residues. CDR1 is SGHTA and CDR2 is FQGNSA in the germline V gene. CDR3 nucleotide sequence: TGTGCCAGCAGCGCTCTCGGAGGGCCAAGCACAGATACGCAGTATTTT. It codes for CASSALGGPSTDTQYF. The full variable domain, its missing parts supplied by reference TRBV7-2 and TRBJ2-3, is GAGVSQSPSNKVTEKGKDVELRCDPISGHTALYWYRQSLGQGLEFLIYFQGNSAPDKSGLPSDRFSAERTGGSVSTLTIQRTQQEDSAVYLCASSALGGPSTDTQYFGPGTRLTVL.

To note about this clone: This specimen includes other DNA sequences encoding the same CDR3. This chain links TRBV5-5 with TRBJ2-3, with no clear D. The V gene lost 0 bases and the J gene lost 0 bases, with 5 bases spanning the gap. The germline CDR1 and CDR2 sequences are SGHKS and YYEKEE (reference sequence). The CDR3 is made up of 14 amino acids. CDR3 loop: CASSLAVSTDTQYF. As DNA, the CDR3 is TGTGCCAGCAGCTTGGCCGTTAGCACAGATACGCAGTATTTT.

The V gene is TRBV7-6, the J gene TRBJ2-7; 14 bases line up with TRBD2. The germline CDR1 and CDR2 sequences are SGHVS and FNYEAQ. The trim removed 1 base at V and 7 bases at J, leaving 3 bases unmatched. The CDR3 is 15 residues long. The CDR3 loop is CASSLGGTSGSEQYF. The CDR3 region has the DNA TGTGCCAGCAGCTTAGGTGGGACTAGCGGGAGTGAGCAGTACTTC.

This clone was counted once. The CDR3: CASSYTGGEAFF. For the CDR3, the DNA is TGTGCCAGCAGTTACACAGGGGGCGAAGCTTTCTTT. The V and J genes are TRBV6-6 and TRBJ1-1; 9 nucleotides align to TRBD1. The J segment lost 8 bases and the V segment lost 2 bases, leaving 0 bases of the junction unmatched. Germline values: CDR1 MNHNY, CDR2 SVGAGI (reference sequence). The CDR3 spans 12 residues.

This sequence joins TRBV4-3 and TRBJ2-7; no clear D. The CDR3 has 15 residues. The V gene lost 0 bases and the J gene lost 2 bases, with 11 bases spanning the gap. Germline CDR1 reads LGHNA; CDR2 reads YSLEER. As DNA, the CDR3 is TGCGCCAGCAGCCAAGAAACGGCCAGCGCCTACGAGCAGTACTTC. Its translation: CASSQETASAYEQYF.

The CDR3 spells CASRPWTSGRNVEQFF. The CDR3 bases are TGTGCCAGCAGACCTTGGACTAGCGGGAGGAATGTTGAGCAGTTCTTC. The rearrangement uses TRBV2 and TRBJ2-1; 14 bases agree with TRBD2. CDR3 length: 16 residues. Trimming cost V 6 bases and J 9 bases; bases outside gene matches: 10. Germline CDR1 and CDR2: SNHLY and FYNNEI.

A remark on this clone: The sample has other DNA sequences that encode this CDR3 too. The V call is TRBV7-2, the J call TRBJ2-5, with 9 bases lining up with TRBD2. The CDR3 has 15 amino acids. Trimming took 2 bases from V and 2 from J; bases not matched to a gene: 3. Germline CDR1 SGHTA, CDR2 FQGNSA. CDR3 nucleotides: TGTGCCAGCAGCTTATGGGCGGGAGGGCAAGAGACCCAGTACTTC. Protein: CASSLWAGGQETQYF.

This chain links TRBV19 with TRBJ1-5; D uncertain. There are 13 residues in the CDR3. CDR1 LNHDA and CDR2 SQIVND come from the germline V gene (reference sequence). Trimming left V 11 bases short and J 3 bases short, with 14 bases between. The CDR3 protein is CASKTTLNQPQHF. Here the CDR3 DNA reads TGTGCCTCCAAGACAACTCTCAATCAGCCCCAGCATTTT.

The V gene is TRBV7-9, the J gene TRBJ2-6, with TRBD1 as a possible D gene (5 bases). This CDR3 comprises 17 residues. Germline CDR1 is SEHNR and CDR2 is FQNEAQ (reference sequence). Trimming pared 5 bases from V and 3 bases from J, leaving 17 bases between. The CDR3 loop is CASSIEFGANGANVLTF. The CDR3 nucleotides are TGTGCCAGCAGCATAGAATTTGGGGCCAATGGGGCCAACGTCCTGACTTTC.

This clone appeared many times. V and J are TRBV5-4 and TRBJ1-2; weak D call: TRBD1 (5 bases). Between the trimmed V and J ends, which lost 1 base and 4 bases, there was a span of 11 bases. The CDR3 extends over 14 amino acids. Germline lookup yields CDR1 SGHNT and CDR2 YYREEE (reference sequence). The CDR3 protein is CASSLSGTVYGYTF. The CDR3 nucleotides read TGTGCCAGCAGCTTGTCCGGGACTGTCTATGGCTACACCTTC.

The chain uses TRBV5-1 and TRBJ2-7; 10 bases match TRBD2. The CDR3 contains 15 residues. The V and J ends lost 3 bases and 5 bases, in that order; junction bases with no gene match: 8. The germline CDR1 and CDR2 sequences are SGHRS and YFSETQ. The CDR3, as DNA: TGCGCCAGCAGCTGGGATCTAGCGGGGGTAAACGAGCAGTACTTC. This encodes CASSWDLAGVNEQYF.

Only a few counts were recorded for this clone. The CDR3 is CASSRGGSAEAFF. The CDR3 DNA reads TGCGCCAGCAGCCGCGGAGGGTCCGCTGAAGCTTTCTTT. The genes are TRBV5-1 and TRBJ1-1; D ambiguous. This CDR3 contains 13 residues. V was trimmed by 4 bases and J by 6 bases, leaving 13 bases between them. CDR1 SGHRS and CDR2 YFSETQ come from the germline V gene.

The V and J genes are TRBV19 and TRBJ1-2; 11 nucleotides line up with TRBD1. This CDR3 has 15 residues. V trimming: 6 bases; J trimming: 6 bases; junction bases outside the gene matches: 9. Germline V gene lookup returns CDR1 LNHDA and CDR2 SQIVND (reference sequence). The CDR3 bases are TGTGCCAGTAGCACCATCCGGACAGGGGGCGATGGCTACACCTTC. As protein: CASSTIRTGGDGYTF.